This record concerns one T cell receptor beta chain sequence. This entry comes from a study of T cell changes during pregnancy in multiple sclerosis. Generated by immunoSEQ multiplex PCR, the TCRdb table keeps only in-frame clones and is missing some. The repertoire consists of 60,000 to 90,000 clones, with roughly 91% occurring once and the leading ten covering approximately 2.8%. CDR1 and CDR2 from the germline V gene are SGHTA and FQGTGA. With V trimmed by 2 bases and J by 1 base, 7 bases remained unmatched. This CDR3 is 16 amino acids long. This chain joins TRBV7-3 and TRBJ2-5, with TRBD1 matching over 7 bases. This sample comprised peripheral blood, obtained after pregnancy. The clonotype was recovered from a female donor in good health, enrolled as a control in a pregnancy study. The CDR3 reads CASSLGDSPFQETQYF. The CDR3 DNA reads TGTGCCAGCAGCTTAGGGGACAGCCCATTCCAAGAGACCCAGTACTTC.